The 26 T cell receptor beta chains listed next were all sequenced from one sample in a study of blood T cells in healthy people across ages. Alongside a J-beta primer mix, a sample-barcoded 5' primer served in a second PCR lasting 7 to 11 cycles. TCRdb reanalysed the 5' RACE reads using MiXCR and keeps one entry per CDR3 protein. The sample holds approximately 810,000 distinct CDR3 sequences, 35% to 40% seen once. Source material: blood. These receptors were obtained from a man younger than 35 in good health.

This clonotype turned up a few times. The chain carries TRBV3-1 and TRBJ2-3, with a weak D call TRBD2 (5 bases). CDR3 length: 15 residues. Per the germline V gene, CDR1 is LGHDT and CDR2 is YNNKEL (reference sequence). The V gene lost 2 bases and the J gene lost 4 bases, with 13 bases spanning the gap. The CDR3 DNA is TGTGCCAGCAGCCAACAATCCGGGATGGCAGATACGCAGTATTTT. It encodes CASSQQSGMADTQYF.

This clonotype was counted between two and nine times. V gene TRBV21-1 combines with J gene TRBJ2-1; the tabulated D call, TRBD2, remains unverified against the DNA. TRBV21-1 is noted as a pseudogene. CDR3 length: 15 residues. The CDR3 DNA reads TGTGCCAGCAGCACGAAGGCGGGGGGGCCCCATGAGCAGTTCTTC. Encoded protein: CASSTKAGGPHEQFF.

The chain combines TRBV12-3 or TRBV12-4 with TRBJ2-1; the match to TRBD1 covers 7 bases. The V segment lost 5 bases and the J segment 2 bases; nucleotides outside the gene matches: 9. This CDR3 contains 16 residues. The CDR3 loop reads CASSPRDSPPYNEQFF. The CDR3, as DNA: TGTGCCAGCAGTCCCCGGGACAGCCCACCCTACAATGAGCAGTTCTTC.

Points on this clonotype: A read error may explain this, as a much larger clone is one base away. CDR3: CAGSDRSSYEQYF. The CDR3 DNA sequence: TGTGCCGGCTCGGACAGGAGCTCCTACGAGCAGTACTTC. This chain connects TRBV27 to TRBJ2-7; 7 bases are shared with TRBD1. The germline gives CDR1 MNHEY, CDR2 SMNVEV (reference sequence). The CDR3 sequence is 13 residues long. The junction had 7 bases not matched to a gene; V was cut back by 11 bases and J by 0 bases.

There are many counts of this clonotype. CDR3 sequence: CASTRDRVLAKNIQYF. In DNA, the CDR3 is TGTGCCAGCACCAGAGACAGAGTCCTAGCCAAAAACATTCAGTACTTC. The gene calls are TRBV12-3 or TRBV12-4 and TRBJ2-4, with D tentatively TRBD1 (5 bases). Trimming removed 7 bases from V and 0 bases from J, with 16 bases in between. The CDR3 totals 16 residues.

This chain connects TRBV4-1 to TRBJ2-5; 7 bases map to TRBD1. From germline, CDR1 is MGHRA and CDR2 YSYEKL. The junction had 15 bases not matched to a gene; V was cut back by 3 bases and J by 11 bases. The CDR3 loop spans 15 amino acids. CDR3 in DNA: TGCGCCAGCAGCCAGGCAGGGGGAAATTACAATGAGCAGTACTTC. Protein: CASSQAGGNYNEQYF.

This clonotype was observed at least ten times. The chain carries TRBV5-5 and TRBJ1-2, with unresolved D. The CDR3 consists of 11 residues. The V and J ends lost 0 bases and 7 bases respectively, with 4 bases between them. Germline-derived CDR1 and CDR2 are SGHKS and YYEKEE (reference sequence). In nucleotides, the CDR3 is TGTGCCAGCAGCTTGGACTCTGGCTACACCTTC. Encoded protein: CASSLDSGYTF.

This clonotype was observed a handful of times. The rearrangement links TRBV21-1 to TRBJ1-5; TRBD1 is the table's D call and was not checked against the DNA. TRBV21-1 is listed as a pseudogene. CDR3 length: 14 residues. The CDR3 protein is CASVDSGGNQPQHF. CDR3 coding DNA: TGTGCCAGCGTGGACAGTGGAGGCAATCAGCCCCAGCATTTT.

The J gene is TRBJ2-7, the V gene TRBV15; TRBD1 matches at 8 bases. This CDR3 comprises 15 residues. Germline V CDR1 and CDR2: LNHNV, YYDKDF (reference sequence). The junction had 13 bases not matched to a gene; V was cut back by 5 bases and J by 7 bases. The CDR3 loop is CATSPRQGIYNEQYF. CDR3 coding DNA: TGTGCCACCAGCCCCCGACAGGGGATTTACAATGAGCAGTACTTC.

The chain recombines TRBV2 with TRBJ2-3; D uncertain. Per the germline V gene, CDR1 is SNHLY and CDR2 is FYNNEI. V gave up 4 bases and J gave up 10 bases, with 12 bases separating them. The CDR3 runs 12 residues. CDR3 sequence reads: CASSGGIVAQYF. The CDR3 DNA sequence: TGTGCCAGCAGTGGGGGAATCGTTGCGCAGTATTTT.

This clonotype appeared a few times. The V and J genes are TRBV5-5 and TRBJ1-2, with D perhaps matching TRBD1 (6 bases). CDR1 and CDR2 (germline): SGHKS, YYEKEE (reference sequence). The CDR3 contains 13 residues. Trimming stripped 4 bases from V and 2 bases from J, with 9 bases between. The CDR3 sequence is CASSDGQNYGYTF. Here the CDR3 DNA reads TGTGCCAGCAGCGACGGACAGAACTATGGCTACACCTTC.

This sequence joins TRBV4-2 and TRBJ1-1; tentative D call: TRBD1 (5 bases). The CDR3 contains 15 residues. V was pared by 1 base and J by 3 bases, with 12 bases between. CDR1 is LGHNA, CDR2 YNFKEQ, per germline. CDR3 in amino acids: CASSQGMGRDTEAFF. For the CDR3, the DNA is TGTGCCAGCAGCCAAGGAATGGGCAGGGACACTGAAGCTTTCTTT.

This chain links TRBV20-1 with TRBJ1-5, with 7 bases matching TRBD1. Germline CDR1 reads DFQATT; CDR2 reads SNEGSKA (reference sequence). This CDR3 comprises 16 residues. V gave up 1 base and J gave up 0 bases; unmatched junction bases: 6. The CDR3: CSARARDRISNQPQHF. The CDR3 nucleotides read TGCAGTGCTAGAGCCAGGGACAGAATTAGCAATCAGCCCCAGCATTTT.

CDR3 amino acids: CASSPRVNGELFF. The DNA for the CDR3 is TGTGCCAGCAGTCCTAGGGTCAACGGGGAGCTGTTTTTT. The chain carries TRBV12-3 or TRBV12-4 and TRBJ2-2; no clear D. Trimming took off 5 bases at V and 7 bases at J, with 11 bases between the two ends. The CDR3 spans 13 residues.

This clonotype showed up just once. Germline and junction disagree at one end, which may indicate a read error. This chain connects TRBV28 to TRBJ1-2; TRBD1 might be the D (5 bases). This CDR3 is built from 12 residues. Looked up from germline, CDR1 is MDHEN and CDR2 is SYDVKM. CDR3 in DNA: TGTGCCAGCTATAAGCGGGACTATGGCTACATCTTC. Translated, it gives CASYKRDYGYIF.

A note on this clonotype: A junction boundary mismatches the germline segment, possibly from a read error. The V and J genes are TRBV3-1 and TRBJ1-6, with D perhaps TRBD1 (5 bases). Germline loops: CDR1 LGHDT, CDR2 YNNKEL (reference sequence). The CDR3 loop spans 14 amino acids. CDR3 amino acids: CASSQGRANSPPHF. The CDR3 coding sequence is TGTGCCAGCAGCCAAGGCAGGGCTAATTCACCCCCCCACTTT.

Only a few counts were recorded for this clonotype. The chain joins TRBV10-3 to TRBJ1-2, with D uncertain. The V gene's germline CDR1 is ENHRY and CDR2 SYGVKD. V was cut by 2 bases and J by 5 bases, with 12 bases left in between. CDR3 length equals 14 residues. DNA for the CDR3: TGTGCCATCAGTGAGGCGAGGGCGGCTTATGGCTACACCTTC. As protein: CAISEARAAYGYTF.

This clonotype showed up just a few times. The chain joins TRBV12-3 or TRBV12-4 to TRBJ2-7; D gene uncertain. The CDR3 totals 14 residues. V lost 2 bases to trimming and J lost 0 bases, with 8 bases between them. The CDR3 DNA is TGTGCCAGCAGTTTATTAGGGCGCTCCTACGAGCAGTACTTC. It codes for CASSLLGRSYEQYF.

The chain recombines TRBV12-3 or TRBV12-4 with TRBJ2-1; D is possibly TRBD2 (6 bases). The end of the DNA fits TRBJ2-7 better, so the J call may be wrong. This CDR3 has 13 amino acids. Here the CDR3 DNA reads TGTGCCAGCTGGGACTTTTCCTACAATGAGCAGTACTTC. It is translated as CASWDFSYNEQYF.

The V and J genes are TRBV29-1 and TRBJ2-3, with 8 nucleotides matching TRBD2. This CDR3 is 15 amino acids long. V gave up 6 bases and J gave up 6 bases; unmatched junction bases: 14. Germline CDR1 is SQVTM and CDR2 is ANQGSEA. CDR3 coding DNA: TGCAGCGTCTCCGCCCGGGGGGGCCCGGAGGATACGCAGTATTTT. It translates to CSVSARGGPEDTQYF.

J is TRBJ1-2 and V is TRBV28; D gene uncertain. CDR1 and CDR2 from the germline V gene are MDHEN and SYDVKM. There are 12 residues in the CDR3. Trimming cost V 5 bases and J 9 bases, with 13 bases left between them. The CDR3 sequence: CASSPLVLRYTF. Written as DNA, the CDR3 is TGTGCCAGCAGTCCCCTAGTCTTGCGCTACACCTTC.

The J gene is TRBJ1-1, the V gene TRBV29-1, with TRBD1 matching 8 bases. The J segment lost 11 bases and the V segment lost 4 bases, leaving 9 bases of the junction unmatched. This CDR3 has 12 amino acids. In germline, CDR1 is SQVTM, CDR2 ANQGSEA. The CDR3 DNA follows: TGCAGCGTTGCCTTGATCTGGGACAGGGCTTTCTTT. It encodes CSVALIWDRAFF.

In this sample, this clonotype turned up a few times. V is TRBV12-3 or TRBV12-4 and J is TRBJ1-2, with 7 bases that match TRBD1. V shed 7 bases and J 7 bases; nucleotides not matched to a gene: 12. The CDR3 has 14 residues. In DNA, the CDR3 is TGTGCCAGCAAGCAGGGGGAACCAGTTGGTGGCTACACCTTC. Translated, it gives CASKQGEPVGGYTF.

This clonotype was picked up many times. In DNA form, the CDR3 reads TGTGCCAGCAGCTTAGATAGCGGGCATTCCTACGAGCAGTACTTC. Amino acid sequence: CASSLDSGHSYEQYF. J is TRBJ2-7 and V is TRBV7-2; TRBD2 matches 7 bases. Germline V gene sequence: CDR1 SGHTA, CDR2 FQGNSA. This CDR3 contains 15 residues. V was clipped by 1 base and J by 1 base; unmatched bases: 4.

Only one count was recorded for this clonotype. The V and J genes are TRBV28 and TRBJ1-1; D gene uncertain. Germline values: CDR1 MDHEN, CDR2 SYDVKM. Trimming pared 8 bases from V and 4 bases from J, leaving 8 bases between. This CDR3 is 11 amino acids long. CDR3 in DNA: TGTGCCAGCTACGGGAGCACTGAAGCTTTCTTT. Protein product: CASYGSTEAFF.

This clonotype was detected a few times. The V call is TRBV24-1, the J call TRBJ2-3, with D possibly matching TRBD2 (6 bases). V was pared by 4 bases and J by 2 bases, with 12 bases between. The germline gives CDR1 KGHDR, CDR2 SFDVKD. This CDR3 contains 15 residues. In DNA, the CDR3 is TGTGCCACCAGTGAGCCGGGAGATAACACAGATACGCAGTATTTT. The encoded protein is CATSEPGDNTDTQYF.